This entry lists 8 T cell receptor beta chains sequenced from one sample in a study of blood T cell repertoires in COVID-19. The repertoire was sequenced with immunoSEQ multiplex PCR; TCRdb's copy has only in-frame clones and lacks some. Counted here are hundreds of thousands of clones, around four fifths occurring once; the ten biggest clones make up over 1.5%. The specimen sequenced was peripheral blood. These receptors all come from a woman of 80 years or more with acute or convalescent COVID-19.

This clone was counted a few times. The chain is built from TRBV18 and TRBJ2-1, with D unresolved. Germline V gene lookup returns CDR1 KGHSH and CDR2 LQKENI. The V end was cut by 2 bases, the J end by 6 bases, with 8 bases between. There are 13 residues in the CDR3. CDR3 protein: CASSPNGVNEQFF. CDR3 sequence (DNA): TGTGCCAGCTCACCAAACGGAGTCAATGAGCAGTTCTTC.

The V gene is TRBV4-1, the J gene TRBJ2-1, with 7 bases identical to TRBD2. Looked up from germline, CDR1 is MGHRA and CDR2 is YSYEKL. V trimming: 4 bases; J trimming: 15 bases; junction bases outside the gene matches: 12. This CDR3 has 13 amino acids. The CDR3 here is CASSPREGLAAFF. Here the CDR3 DNA reads TGCGCCAGCAGCCCCCGAGAGGGGCTAGCGGCGTTCTTC.

The V gene is TRBV6-5, the J gene TRBJ2-7; 12 nucleotides line up with TRBD2. Germline-derived CDR1 and CDR2 are MNHEY and SVGAGI. The CDR3 sequence is 15 residues long. The V and J ends lost 7 bases and 3 bases, in that order; junction bases with no gene match: 7. CDR3 nucleotides: TGTGCCAGCACTCTACGGACTAGCGGGGTCTACGAGCAGTACTTC. Translated, it gives CASTLRTSGVYEQYF.

The chain links TRBV11-2 to TRBJ1-1; D gene uncertain. V lost 1 base, J lost 6 bases, and 9 bases lay in between. CDR3 length: 13 residues. The germline V gene has CDR1 SGHAT and CDR2 FQNNGV. The CDR3 DNA is TGTGCCAGCAGCTTAGGGGAGTACGCTGAAGCTTTCTTT. Protein: CASSLGEYAEAFF.

This clone was recorded once. V gene TRBV6-2 or TRBV6-3 combines with J gene TRBJ2-1; D perhaps matches TRBD2 (7 bases). V shed 0 bases and J shed 9 bases, with 15 bases lying between them. Germline V gene data show CDR1 as MNHEY and CDR2 as SVGEGT. CDR3 length: 15 residues. The CDR3: CASSYSKGGASEQFF. In DNA form, the CDR3 reads TGTGCCAGCAGTTACTCGAAGGGGGGGGCCAGTGAGCAGTTCTTC.

The chain carries TRBV7-8 and TRBJ2-5; D gene uncertain. The germline V gene has CDR1 SGHVS and CDR2 FQNEAQ. The CDR3 extends over 13 amino acids. V was pared by 6 bases and J by 5 bases, with 13 bases between. The CDR3 DNA reads TGTGCCAGCAGACGAACAGAATGGGAGACCCAGTACTTC. Its translation is CASRRTEWETQYF.

The chain combines TRBV20-1 with TRBJ2-7; D perhaps matches TRBD2 (5 bases). With 3 bases removed from V and 2 bases from J, the gap between germline ends came to 11 bases. The CDR3 has 13 amino acids. Per germline, CDR1 DFQATT and CDR2 SNEGSKA (reference sequence). In nucleotides, the CDR3 is TGCAGTGCTAGTTCGGGGATCGCCTACGAGCAGTACTTC. This translates into CSASSGIAYEQYF.

This clone has only one observation. The chain carries TRBV19 and TRBJ2-2, with TRBD1 matching over 8 bases. The germline V gene has CDR1 LNHDA and CDR2 SQIVND (reference sequence). The CDR3 runs 15 residues. Trimming cost V 2 bases and J 5 bases; bases outside gene matches: 4. This chain's CDR3 is CASSIQGARTGELFF. DNA of the CDR3: TGTGCCAGTAGTATACAGGGGGCTAGGACCGGGGAGCTGTTTTTT.